The TCR beta chain under discussion was sequenced for a study of shared clonotypes between healthy human individuals. Under the authors' procedure: Filtering differed since immunoSEQ provided only junctions, with no quality scores. The method was immunoSEQ multiplex PCR; TCRdb's version includes in-frame clones alone and lacks a portion of them. That table is the source of V, J and clone size, and D and trimming were worked out from the DNA. The sample lists around 1,900,000 clones, 93% occurring once. This clone has only a few counts. Its matching antigen is unknown. Cells designated naive CD8 were CD45RO-negative and were positively selected for CCR7, with terminally differentiated effector memory CD45RA+ cells excluded. The donors, all of them Caucasian adults, lived in Nashville, Tennessee. Study results and limitations: Across subsets, estimated richness was generally greater for naive than for memory populations. Enrolling few donors narrowed the genetic and exposure-history diversity that was represented.

The CDR3 spans 14 residues. Germline trimming cut 8 bases from V and 3 bases from J; bases unmatched to any gene: 8. Germline V gives CDR1 MDHEN, CDR2 SYDVKM. The receptor was derived from a young man in good health. Some clones in this sample may be carry-over from other donors' samples. The material sequenced was naive CD8+ T cells from PBMCs. The V and J genes are TRBV28 and TRBJ1-1; 8 bases map to TRBD1. The CDR3 DNA reads as TGTGCCAGCGGAGACAGGGGAGGGTACACTGAAGCTTTCTTT. Its translation: CASGDRGGYTEAFF. Supplemented by reference TRBV28 and TRBJ1-1, the full variable domain reads DVKVTQSSRYLVKRTGEKVFLECVQDMDHENMFWYRQDPGLGLRLIYFSYDVKMKEKGDIPEGYSVSREKKERFSLILESASTNQTSMYLCASGDRGGYTEAFFGQGTRLTVV.